This entry lists 8 T cell receptor beta chains sequenced from one sample in a study of T cells in Graves' hyperthyroidism and ophthalmopathy. The source material, RNA transcripts, was used to amplify TCR beta CDR3 regions. The primer set for the first-round RT-PCR of the TCR CDR3 was HTBI. From the multiplex PCR reads, TCRdb called clonotypes with MiXCR, one entry per CDR3 protein. Among about 700,000 distinct CDR3 sequences listed, around 15% were seen once. The sample was blood. The receptors shown here come from a woman aged 18-29 years with Graves' hyperthyroidism.

Many counts were recorded for this clonotype. The chain uses TRBV30 and TRBJ1-6; 8 positions match TRBD1. Germline V gene sequence: CDR1 GTSNPN, CDR2 SVGIG (reference sequence). This CDR3 has 15 amino acids. J was trimmed by 11 bases and V by 5 bases; bases with no gene match: 14. CDR3 loop: CAWGPGQAPGTPLHF. CDR3 coding DNA: TGTGCCTGGGGTCCGGGACAGGCCCCGGGGACACCCCTCCACTTT.

With respect to this clonotype: The junction and the germline gene differ at one end; a read error may be behind it. This sequence joins TRBV18 and TRBJ2-7; 9 bases map to TRBD2. Germline CDR1 KGHSH, CDR2 LQKENI. The CDR3 extends over 15 amino acids. Written as DNA, the CDR3 is TGTGCCAGCTCACCGGGTCTAGCGGGACCCTACGGGCAGTACTTC. Translated: CASSPGLAGPYGQYF. Using reference TRBV18 and TRBJ2-7 for the parts outside the CDR3, the full variable domain is NAGVMQNPRHLVRRRGQEARLRCSPMKGHSHVYWYRQLPEEGLKFMVYLQKENIIDESGMPKERFSAEFPKEGPSILRIQQVVRGDSAAYFCASSPGLAGPYGQYFGPGTRLTVT.

Ten or more counts support this clonotype. The V call is TRBV11-2, the J call TRBJ2-5; 7 bases are a match to TRBD2. The CDR3 sequence is 12 residues long. Germline assignment: CDR1 SGHAT and CDR2 FQNNGV. V lost 5 bases and J lost 5; bases outside the gene matches: 2. The CDR3 spells CASSPLAETQYF. In DNA, the CDR3 is TGTGCCAGCAGCCCACTAGCGGAGACCCAGTACTTC.

The chain combines TRBV9 with TRBJ2-4; 9 bases line up with TRBD2. Trimming at V came to 0 bases and at J to 0 bases, leaving 1 base not matched to a gene. The CDR3 length is 16 residues. CDR1 and CDR2 from the germline V gene are SGDLS and YYNGEE. CDR3: CASSVGSGGAKNIQYF. Here the CDR3 DNA reads TGTGCCAGCAGCGTAGGTAGCGGGGGAGCCAAAAACATTCAGTACTTC.

Details on this clonotype: One junction end does not reproduce the germline sequence, and a read error may be involved. The genes are TRBV7-2 and TRBJ2-1; tentatively, D is TRBD1 (5 bases). The length of the CDR3 is 15 residues. CDR1 SGHTA and CDR2 FQGNSA come from the germline V gene. The CDR3 nucleotides read TGTGCCAGCAGCTTAGGGCGTTGGGGCCGGAATGGGCAGTTCTTC. Translation gives CASSLGRWGRNGQFF. Full variable domain (remainder filled in from reference TRBV7-2 and TRBJ2-1): GAGVSQSPSNKVTEKGKDVELRCDPISGHTALYWYRQSLGQGLEFLIYFQGNSAPDKSGLPSDRFSAERTGGSVSTLTIQRTQQEDSAVYLCASSLGRWGRNGQFFGPGTRLTVL.

This clonotype was picked up a small number of times. The rearrangement uses TRBV2 and TRBJ1-5, with a tentative D call TRBD1 (5 bases). V dropped 6 bases and J dropped 1 base, with 13 bases sitting between them. This CDR3 contains 15 residues. Germline loops: CDR1 SNHLY, CDR2 FYNNEI. The CDR3 DNA is TGTGCCAGCAGAGAACAGGCGGGAAGCAATCAGCCCCAGCATTTT. As protein: CASREQAGSNQPQHF.

This clonotype was counted at least ten times. The chain uses TRBV6-2 or TRBV6-3 and TRBJ2-2; TRBD1 matches at 7 bases. The CDR3 sequence is 16 residues long. The germline CDR1 and CDR2 sequences are MNHEY and SVGEGT. J gave up 2 bases and V 6 bases, and 9 bases lay outside the gene matches. The CDR3 nucleotides are TGTGCCAGCAGCCCCCTCGACAGGGTCAACACCGGGGAGCTGTTTTTT. It translates to CASSPLDRVNTGELFF.

This clonotype was recorded many times. The chain links TRBV7-8 to TRBJ2-1, with no clear D. This CDR3 comprises 17 residues. V was clipped by 5 bases and J by 0 bases, with 17 bases between them. Germline CDR1 is SGHVS and CDR2 is FQNEAQ. CDR3 amino acids: CASSPQRVWRSYNEQFF. DNA for the CDR3: TGTGCCAGCAGCCCCCAACGGGTTTGGCGCTCCTACAATGAGCAGTTCTTC.